This T cell receptor beta chain was found in a study of vaccination effects on CD4 cells after COVID-19. When nine to ten days of culture had elapsed, CD4+ T cells were isolated. Profiling relied on immunoSEQ multiplex PCR, and the TCRdb table lists in-frame clones only, not all of them. The table includes more than 30,000 clones, 70% to 80% detected once. In the case of this clone: Antigen unknown.

This TCR was recovered from a human donor who received a COVID-19 vaccine. The specimen comprised CD4+ T cells from PBMCs cultured without peptide, sampled before COVID-19 vaccination.

The CDR3 here is CAWSPGGEKLFF. CDR3 in DNA: TGTGCCTGGAGTCCAGGGGGGGAAAAACTGTTTTTT. The genes are TRBV30 and TRBJ1-4; 7 bases line up with TRBD1. This CDR3 has 12 residues. Germline V gene lookup returns CDR1 GTSNPN and CDR2 SVGIG (reference sequence). With V trimmed by 2 bases and J by 8 bases, 2 bases remained unmatched.